This TCR beta chain was documented in a study of OX40 agonist ivuxolimab in advanced cancers. Study overall: One patient with hepatocellular carcinoma and two with cutaneous melanoma, three in all, had partial responses.

Trimming shortened V by 5 bases and J by 4 bases, and 23 bases separated the two germline ends. Germline values: CDR1 SNHLY, CDR2 FYNNEI. CDR3 length: 17 amino acids. Peripheral blood came from all dose cohorts at three timepoints. Assay used: immunoSEQ multiplex PCR; TCRdb lists only in-frame clones, some missing. The sample holds about 68,000 clones, over 80% seen once. The material was CD4+ or CD8+ T cells sorted from blood, obtained in a trial of the OX40 agonist ivuxolimab. The chain carries TRBV2 and TRBJ1-2; possibly TRBD1 for D (5 bases). The receptor was derived from an adult with an advanced solid tumor such as melanoma, head and neck, liver or kidney cancer. The CDR3 sequence: CASSLTGTWDPAYGYTF. The DNA for the CDR3 is TGTGCCAGCAGTTTAACCGGGACTTGGGATCCCGCCTATGGCTACACCTTC.